These 21 T cell receptor beta chains share one sample of origin, sequenced in a study of T cell repertoires in cytomegalovirus infection. These receptors are not linked to any known antigen. Each CDR3 protein gets one entry after TCRdb re-called the reads with MiXCR. The sample carries roughly 920,000 distinct CDR3 sequences, 25% to 40% recorded once. This sample comprised cultured CD8+ T cells from PBMCs, obtained from culture after CMV antigen stimulation. Receptors were obtained from a human donor in good health (CMV status not recorded). Some clones in this sample may be carry-over from other donors' samples.

The chain joins TRBV5-6 to TRBJ1-4; D gene uncertain. Trimming removed 0 bases from V and 7 bases from J, with 13 bases in between. This CDR3 region has 15 residues. In germline, CDR1 is SGHDT, CDR2 YYEEEE. CDR3 in amino acids: CASSLEVTSFEKLFF. In DNA, the CDR3 is TGTGCCAGCAGCTTGGAAGTTACATCGTTTGAAAAACTGTTTTTT.

Notes on this clonotype: Germline is not matched at one junction end, which may reflect a read error. The rearrangement uses TRBV7-2 and TRBJ1-1; perhaps TRBD1 as D (5 bases). CDR1 and CDR2 from the germline V gene are SGHTA and FQGNSA. The CDR3 extends over 14 amino acids. CDR3 bases: TGTGCCAGCAGCTTATTAGAGGGGAACACTGAAGCTTGCTTT. Protein sequence: CASSLLEGNTEACF. The full variable domain, its missing parts supplied by reference TRBV7-2 and TRBJ1-1, is GAGVSQSPSNKVTEKGKDVELRCDPISGHTALYWYRQSLGQGLEFLIYFQGNSAPDKSGLPSDRFSAERTGGSVSTLTIQRTQQEDSAVYLCASSLLEGNTEACFGQGTRLTVV.

This clonotype was picked up a small number of times. This sequence joins TRBV28 and TRBJ2-1; 12 bases are a match to TRBD1. Germline loops: CDR1 MDHEN, CDR2 SYDVKM. CDR3 length equals 16 residues. V shed 7 bases and J 2 bases; nucleotides not matched to a gene: 6. The CDR3 loop is CASNAGTGGAYNEQFF. The CDR3, as DNA: TGTGCCAGCAACGCCGGGACAGGGGGCGCCTACAATGAGCAGTTCTTC.

The chain links TRBV6-1 to TRBJ1-1; D unresolved. The CDR3 covers 14 residues. The germline V gene encodes CDR1 MNHNS and CDR2 SASEGT. The V and J ends lost 5 bases and 1 base respectively, with 11 bases between them. For the CDR3, the DNA is TGTGCCAGCAGTTATGGTCCGGAGAACACTGAAGCTTTCTTT. Translated: CASSYGPENTEAFF.

In this sample, this clonotype turned up a few times. The gene calls are TRBV12-3 or TRBV12-4 and TRBJ1-4, with D uncertain. V lost 3 bases, J lost 4 bases, and 9 bases lay in between. This CDR3 comprises 14 residues. The CDR3 region has the DNA TGTGCCAGCAGTTTCGCAGGCTTTAATGAAAAACTGTTTTTT. This encodes CASSFAGFNEKLFF.

The rearrangement joins TRBV24-1 to TRBJ2-5, with 12 bases fitting TRBD1. Germline loops: CDR1 KGHDR, CDR2 SFDVKD. The length of the CDR3 is 16 residues. Trimming cost V 2 bases and J 5 bases; bases outside gene matches: 5. Here the CDR3 reads CATSDSGTGGTETQYF. As DNA, the CDR3 is TGTGCCACCAGTGATTCGGGGACAGGGGGCACCGAGACCCAGTACTTC.

J is TRBJ2-5 and V is TRBV12-3 or TRBV12-4; 9 bases agree with TRBD1. The length of the CDR3 is 16 residues. The junction had 12 bases not matched to a gene; V was cut back by 6 bases and J by 4 bases. CDR3 nucleotides: TGTGCCAGCAGCTCCCTGACGGGACAGGGTCGAGAGACCCAGTACTTC. Encoded protein: CASSSLTGQGRETQYF.

There are a few counts of this clonotype. The chain is built from TRBV28 and TRBJ1-4; 11 bases line up with TRBD1. Germline CDR1 MDHEN, CDR2 SYDVKM. J was trimmed by 5 bases and V by 5 bases; bases with no gene match: 10. The CDR3 spans 17 residues. The CDR3 spells CASSHRGQGALNEKLFF. The CDR3 DNA is TGTGCCAGCAGTCACCGAGGACAGGGGGCGTTAAATGAAAAACTGTTTTTT.

The chain has TRBV6-1 and TRBJ1-2; D unclear. Germline V gene sequence: CDR1 MNHNS, CDR2 SASEGT. The V and J ends lost 8 bases and 4 bases respectively, with 8 bases between them. CDR3 size: 11 residues. The CDR3 sequence is CASRPAYGYTF. CDR3 DNA: TGTGCCAGCCGCCCCGCCTATGGCTACACCTTC.

This clonotype has ten or more counts. The V gene is TRBV7-9, the J gene TRBJ1-1; TRBD1 is a possible D gene (5 bases). Germline CDR1 and CDR2: SEHNR and FQNEAQ (reference sequence). The CDR3 covers 15 residues. Trimming stripped 6 bases from V and 0 bases from J, with 14 bases between. Here the CDR3 DNA reads TGTGCCAGCAGTTCTCCAGGGCGTATGAACACTGAAGCTTTCTTT. Translated: CASSSPGRMNTEAFF.

This clonotype was observed a handful of times. The J gene is TRBJ1-4, the V gene TRBV10-3; no definite D call. V was pared by 3 bases and J by 8 bases, with 22 bases between. The CDR3 has 17 residues. The germline V gene encodes CDR1 ENHRY and CDR2 SYGVKD. The DNA of the CDR3 is TGTGCCATCAGTGAAGGCGTCGGCCAGCGGAGGTTAGAAAAACTGTTTTTT. This codes for CAISEGVGQRRLEKLFF.

The chain couples TRBV6-1 to TRBJ1-5; 8 nucleotides align to TRBD1. The length of the CDR3 is 14 residues. Germline CDR1 is MNHNS and CDR2 is SASEGT. The J segment lost 3 bases and the V segment lost 7 bases, leaving 5 bases of the junction unmatched. The CDR3 coding sequence is TGTGCCAGCATCCTGACAGGGGACAATCAGCCCCAGCATTTT. Translating gives CASILTGDNQPQHF.

The V and J genes are TRBV2 and TRBJ2-7; D unclear. The CDR3 is 14 residues long. Germline V CDR1 and CDR2: SNHLY, FYNNEI. V was clipped by 4 bases and J by 0 bases, with 10 bases between them. This CDR3 reads CASSVVRPSYEQYF. The CDR3 region has the DNA TGTGCCAGCAGTGTTGTCAGGCCCTCCTACGAGCAGTACTTC.

This clonotype was observed a handful of times. The J gene is TRBJ2-5, the V gene TRBV6-2 or TRBV6-3; 7 bases are a match to TRBD1. The CDR3 runs 15 residues. Germline lookup yields CDR1 MNHEY and CDR2 SVGEGT. J gave up 5 bases and V 6 bases, and 12 bases lay outside the gene matches. The DNA of the CDR3 is TGTGCCAGCAGCTACCTCGGGACAGCGCTCGAGACCCAGTACTTC. It is translated as CASSYLGTALETQYF.

V usage is TRBV6-1 and J usage is TRBJ1-5; D not resolved. The CDR3 has 18 residues. The germline gives CDR1 MNHNS, CDR2 SASEGT. V was trimmed by 0 bases and J by 0 bases, leaving 15 bases between them. The CDR3 protein is CASSEARRAWISNQPQHF. CDR3 coding DNA: TGTGCCAGCAGTGAAGCGCGGAGGGCATGGATTAGCAATCAGCCCCAGCATTTT.

This clonotype was detected ten times or more. The chain has TRBV7-9 and TRBJ2-7; 9 bases are shared with TRBD2. The CDR3 has 15 residues. Germline CDR1 is SEHNR and CDR2 is FQNEAQ (reference sequence). J lost 3 bases, V lost 5 bases, and 8 bases had no gene match. The CDR3 nucleotides read TGTGCCAGCAGCAATAGCGGGGGTGAGGGCTACGAGCAGTACTTC. It yields the protein CASSNSGGEGYEQYF.

This clonotype was seen only a few times. The CDR3 region is CASSYVALTGNTEAFF. The CDR3 region has the DNA TGTGCCAGCAGCTATGTGGCTCTCACAGGTAACACTGAAGCTTTCTTT. This sequence joins TRBV11-2 and TRBJ1-1, with a possible D match to TRBD1 (5 bases). V lost 4 bases and J lost 2, with 17 bases in between. CDR3 length equals 16 residues. Germline V gives CDR1 SGHAT, CDR2 FQNNGV. Combining the CDR3 with reference TRBV11-2 and TRBJ1-1 gives the whole variable domain EAGVAQSPRYKIIEKRQSVAFWCNPISGHATLYWYQQILGQGPKLLIQFQNNGVVDDSQLPKDRFSAERLKGVDSTLKIQPAKLEDSAVYLCASSYVALTGNTEAFFGQGTRLTVV.

The rearrangement links TRBV4-3 to TRBJ2-1; D is undetermined. The length of the CDR3 is 13 residues. Trimming took 0 bases from V and 15 from J, leaving 15 bases between them. The V gene's germline CDR1 is LGHNA and CDR2 YSLEER. The CDR3 nucleotides read TGCGCCAGCAGCCAAGATAGCCAGGATTGGCGGTTCTTC. It is translated as CASSQDSQDWRFF.

The V gene is TRBV7-9, the J gene TRBJ1-1; 10 nucleotides agree with TRBD1. The CDR3 is made up of 15 amino acids. The trim removed 5 bases at V and 4 bases at J, leaving 7 bases unmatched. Germline CDR1 reads SEHNR; CDR2 reads FQNEAQ (reference sequence). Here the CDR3 DNA reads TGTGCCAGCAGCGCGGGACAGGGGCGCACCACTGAAGCTTTCTTT. It yields the protein CASSAGQGRTTEAFF.

This clonotype was found a few times. The chain couples TRBV6-2 or TRBV6-3 to TRBJ1-1, with 7 bases lining up with TRBD1. Germline-derived CDR1 and CDR2 are MNHEY and SVGEGT. J lost 0 bases, V lost 6 bases, and 10 bases had no gene match. CDR3 length: 16 residues. In nucleotides, the CDR3 is TGTGCCAGCAGACGCGGGGACAGCATTATGAACACTGAAGCTTTCTTT. Its translation is CASRRGDSIMNTEAFF.

This clonotype was detected a few times. The chain joins TRBV28 to TRBJ1-1, with TRBD1 as a possible D gene (6 bases). CDR3 length: 13 residues. Trimming took off 5 bases at V and 4 bases at J, with 11 bases between the two ends. Looked up from germline, CDR1 is MDHEN and CDR2 is SYDVKM. DNA for the CDR3: TGTGCCAGCAGTGAAAGACAGGTCACTGAAGCTTTCTTT. The encoded protein is CASSERQVTEAFF. Full variable domain (remainder filled in from reference TRBV28 and TRBJ1-1): DVKVTQSSRYLVKRTGEKVFLECVQDMDHENMFWYRQDPGLGLRLIYFSYDVKMKEKGDIPEGYSVSREKKERFSLILESASTNQTSMYLCASSERQVTEAFFGQGTRLTVV.